Sequencing of this T cell receptor (beta chain) was carried out in a study of blood T cell repertoires in COVID-19. CDR1 and CDR2 from the germline V gene are SGHTA and FQGNSA. This CDR3 has 12 amino acids. Trimming left V 3 bases short and J 8 bases short, with 10 bases between. Data came from immunoSEQ multiplex PCR; TCRdb stores just in-frame clones and leaves some out. Seen here are some 90,000 clones, over 75% observed once, and the top ten hold less than 4.5%. The sequence was obtained from a man in his 60s with acute or convalescent COVID-19. This sequence joins TRBV7-2 and TRBJ1-1, with D hard to call. Sequenced sample: peripheral blood. The DNA of the CDR3 is TGTGCCAGCAGCTTTGTGTCGTCGGAAGCTTTCTTT. Translation: CASSFVSSEAFF.